The text below deals with one T cell receptor beta chain. Only in-frame clones appear in the TCRdb table, and some are missing; sequencing was by immunoSEQ multiplex PCR. This table holds 85,000 to 120,000 clones, over 60% found once. The data were taken from a study of blood T cell repertoires in COVID-19. The CDR3 has 16 amino acids. CDR1 and CDR2 from the germline V gene are SGHNT and YYREEE (reference sequence). V was shortened by 2 bases and J by 10 bases, with 22 bases between the two germline ends. Material for sequencing was peripheral blood. V is TRBV5-4 and J is TRBJ2-1; D possibly corresponds to TRBD1 (6 bases). This sequence originates from an elderly man with COVID-19, enrolled during active disease. The CDR3 sequence: CASSFSMGADRGEQFF. The CDR3 DNA sequence: TGTGCCAGCAGCTTTTCAATGGGGGCGGACCGAGGGGAGCAGTTCTTC.